The 32 T cell receptor beta chains given below trace back to one sample, sequenced in a study of early T cells in non-severe SARS-CoV-2 infection (dated by TCRdb to about 2021). Receptor amplification or capture employed 5' RACE. This sample was sequenced with a NextSeq 500. In TCRdb, the public reads were trimmed at Q25 with fastp and aligned with MiXCR, with productive beta chains retained. Every distinct CDR3 protein forms one entry, paired with its most common genes and DNA. The table for this sample lists approximately 81,000 distinct CDR3 sequences; roughly 13% of them were counted only once. Jointly, the top ten make up roughly 5.5% of the sample. Sequenced material: whole blood. The receptor source for this set is an adult who was a healthcare worker with PCR-confirmed SARS-CoV-2 infection or an uninfected control (not recorded which).

The V and J genes are TRBV29-1 and TRBJ2-3; either TRBD1 or TRBD2 may fit D (7 bases each). The CDR3 has 14 amino acids. Trimming took off 8 bases at V and 2 bases at J, with 17 bases between the two ends. CDR1 and CDR2 from the germline V gene are SQVTM and ANQGSEA. The CDR3: CSPGGTDITDTQYF. In nucleotides, the CDR3 is TGCAGCCCCGGGGGGACAGACATCACAGATACGCAGTATTTT.

This clonotype was seen a handful of times. The rearrangement links TRBV27 to TRBJ2-2; 12 nucleotides line up with TRBD1. Germline V lookup: CDR1 MNHEY, CDR2 SMNVEV (reference sequence). CDR3 length equals 17 residues. Trimming at V came to 7 bases and at J to 1 base, leaving 7 bases not matched to a gene. CDR3 nucleotide sequence: TGTGCCAGCAACTTGGGACAGGGGGCTCGGAACACCGGGGAGCTGTTTTTT. Translation: CASNLGQGARNTGELFF.

This clonotype was observed at least ten times. V usage is TRBV11-2 and J usage is TRBJ2-6; TRBD1 is a possible D gene (6 bases). V lost 6 bases and J 0 bases, leaving 18 bases between the germline ends. Germline V gene data show CDR1 as SGHAT and CDR2 as FQNNGV. The CDR3 contains 18 residues. The CDR3 DNA sequence: TGTGCCAGCAGAAGTAGAACAGGGAAAACCTCTGGGGCCAACGTCCTGACTTTC. Its protein product is CASRSRTGKTSGANVLTF.

The CDR3 nucleotides are TGTGCCACCAGCAGAACCTTTTCAGAGACCCAGTACTTC. This encodes CATSRTFSETQYF. V is TRBV15 and J is TRBJ2-5; D gene uncertain. Deletions cut 2 bases from V and 4 bases from J, with 8 bases between. This CDR3 is built from 13 residues. Germline CDR1 and CDR2: LNHNV and YYDKDF (reference sequence).

There are a few counts of this clonotype. This chain links TRBV28 with TRBJ2-7, with D maybe TRBD2 (6 bases). This CDR3 region has 15 residues. Germline V lookup: CDR1 MDHEN, CDR2 SYDVKM. V was clipped by 5 bases and J by 2 bases, with 16 bases between them. Written as DNA, the CDR3 is TGTGCCAGCAGTCGCGCCGGGACTGGGGCCTACGAGCAGTACTTC. Its protein is CASSRAGTGAYEQYF.

This clonotype occurred many times. The chain couples TRBV11-2 to TRBJ2-1; no reliable D call. Germline-derived CDR1 and CDR2 are SGHAT and FQNNGV. The CDR3 spans 15 residues. Trimming removed 0 bases at V and 6 bases at J, with 12 bases between. The CDR3 DNA reads TGTGCCAGCAGCTTAGACCCGAGGCCAGGCAATGAGCAGTTCTTC. This encodes CASSLDPRPGNEQFF.

This clonotype was seen more than once but under ten times. V gene TRBV29-1 combines with J gene TRBJ2-7, with no clear D. This CDR3 comprises 13 residues. Germline values: CDR1 SQVTM, CDR2 ANQGSEA. V was pared by 1 base and J by 2 bases, with 9 bases between. The CDR3 is CSVEADFTYEQYF. The CDR3 nucleotides are TGCAGCGTTGAAGCTGACTTTACCTACGAGCAGTACTTC.

This clonotype came up a few times. This sequence joins TRBV11-2 and TRBJ1-4, with D unresolved. The V gene lost 2 bases and the J gene lost 4 bases, with 14 bases spanning the gap. This CDR3 comprises 16 residues. The germline V gene has CDR1 SGHAT and CDR2 FQNNGV. The CDR3 is CASSLRTGRNNEKLFF. CDR3 nucleotide sequence: TGTGCCAGCAGCTTACGTACCGGCCGGAATAATGAAAAACTGTTTTTT.

A few counts support this clonotype. CDR3 amino acids: CASSESRVFAGEQYF. The CDR3 DNA sequence: TGCGCCAGCAGTGAGTCGAGAGTGTTCGCGGGGGAGCAGTACTTC. The rearrangement joins TRBV10-1 to TRBJ2-7, with D maybe TRBD2 (6 bases). Trimming took 0 bases from V and 7 from J, leaving 16 bases between them. The CDR3 loop spans 15 amino acids. The germline V gene has CDR1 WNHNN and CDR2 SYGVQD (reference sequence).

This clonotype was detected only a few times. The chain recombines TRBV20-1 with TRBJ1-1; no reliable D call. CDR3 length equals 12 residues. V lost 0 bases to trimming and J lost 5 bases, with 7 bases between them. Per germline, CDR1 DFQATT and CDR2 SNEGSKA (reference sequence). CDR3 bases: TGCAGTGCTAGAGATGGAGGGACTGAAGCTTTCTTT. Its protein product is CSARDGGTEAFF.

This clonotype was counted a few times. The chain carries TRBV29-1 and TRBJ1-1; D unclear. V lost 7 bases and J lost 0, with 12 bases in between. CDR1 is SQVTM, CDR2 ANQGSEA, per germline. The CDR3 has 13 residues. CDR3 in DNA: TGCAGCGACGTGCCGGGAATGAACACTGAAGCTTTCTTT. This sequence encodes CSDVPGMNTEAFF.

This sequence joins TRBV20-1 and TRBJ2-1; no clear D. The V and J ends lost 6 bases and 9 bases respectively, with 15 bases between them. Germline lookup yields CDR1 DFQATT and CDR2 SNEGSKA (reference sequence). This CDR3 spans 12 amino acids. The CDR3 region has the DNA TGCAGTGCAAGTCGGGCGAGCAGTGAGCAGTTCTTC. Its translation: CSASRASSEQFF.

This clonotype showed up many times. V gene TRBV20-1 combines with J gene TRBJ2-1; tentative D call: TRBD2 (5 bases). The CDR3 loop spans 12 amino acids. The germline gives CDR1 DFQATT, CDR2 SNEGSKA (reference sequence). The V gene lost 8 bases and the J gene lost 0 bases, with 8 bases spanning the gap. CDR3 loop: CSFAGSYNEQFF. CDR3 nucleotide sequence: TGCAGTTTTGCGGGCTCCTACAATGAGCAGTTCTTC.

This clonotype was found a few times. CDR3 amino acids: CASSDPGQRSYGYTF. DNA for the CDR3: TGTGCCAGCAGTGATCCGGGACAGAGATCCTATGGCTACACCTTC. The V and J genes are TRBV2 and TRBJ1-2, with 7 bases matching TRBD1. V trimming: 3 bases; J trimming: 4 bases; junction bases outside the gene matches: 8. Germline V gene sequence: CDR1 SNHLY, CDR2 FYNNEI. The CDR3 contains 15 residues.

The CDR3 loop reads CSARPGQGPVRGIQYF. The CDR3 region has the DNA TGCAGTGCTAGACCGGGACAAGGGCCCGTCCGGGGCATTCAGTACTTC. This chain connects TRBV20-1 to TRBJ2-4, with D possibly TRBD1 on 6 matching bases. Deletions cut 2 bases from V and 9 bases from J, with 23 bases between. From germline, CDR1 is DFQATT and CDR2 SNEGSKA (reference sequence). The CDR3 consists of 16 residues.

This clonotype was picked up a small number of times. The DNA of the CDR3 is TGTGCCAGCAGCTTCGAGAACACTGAAGCTTTCTTT. Amino acid sequence: CASSFENTEAFF. The chain joins TRBV11-2 to TRBJ1-1; no clear D. The germline V gene has CDR1 SGHAT and CDR2 FQNNGV. The CDR3 is made up of 12 amino acids. The germline V and J ends were trimmed by 3 bases and 1 base, with 3 bases remaining between them.

This chain connects TRBV20-1 to TRBJ1-5, with TRBD1 as a possible D gene (6 bases). In germline, CDR1 is DFQATT, CDR2 SNEGSKA (reference sequence). This CDR3 is 15 amino acids long. Trimming cost V 1 base and J 6 bases, with 16 bases left between them. CDR3 DNA: TGCAGTGCTAGAGCTTTGGGGGCCGGCGGTCAGCCCCAGCATTTT. Encoded protein: CSARALGAGGQPQHF.

This clonotype was counted ten times or more. Here the CDR3 reads CASSVANRGNQQYF. The DNA for the CDR3 is TGTGCCAGCAGCGTGGCAAACAGGGGGAACCAGCAGTACTTC. V usage is TRBV5-6 and J usage is TRBJ2-7; 8 bases fit TRBD1. Germline CDR1 SGHDT, CDR2 YYEEEE. The J segment lost 8 bases and the V segment lost 4 bases, leaving 11 bases of the junction unmatched. This CDR3 is 14 amino acids long.

This clonotype was observed many times. This chain links TRBV5-6 with TRBJ2-5; D is ambiguous. In germline, CDR1 is SGHDT, CDR2 YYEEEE. Between the trimmed V and J ends, which lost 2 bases and 4 bases, there was a span of 12 bases. The CDR3 consists of 14 residues. CDR3 coding DNA: TGTGCCAGCAGCTTAGTCGGTAGAGGAGAGACCCAGTACTTC. Protein sequence: CASSLVGRGETQYF.

This clonotype occurred many times. The gene calls are TRBV7-2 and TRBJ1-5; a weak D match, TRBD1 (5 bases). The CDR3 loop spans 14 amino acids. The germline CDR1 and CDR2 sequences are SGHTA and FQGNSA. The germline V and J ends were trimmed by 1 base and 7 bases, with 11 bases remaining between them. CDR3 DNA: TGTGCCAGCAGCTTAGTCGGGGGGAGCCAGCCCCAGCATTTT. It specifies CASSLVGGSQPQHF.

This clonotype came up a few times. The rearrangement uses TRBV20-1 and TRBJ2-1; the match to TRBD2 covers 7 bases. The V gene end was trimmed by 1 base and the J gene end by 1 base; junction bases not matched to a gene: 7. In germline, CDR1 is DFQATT, CDR2 SNEGSKA (reference sequence). This CDR3 region has 16 residues. The CDR3 sequence: CSARAPSRGSYNEQFF. DNA of the CDR3: TGCAGTGCTAGAGCCCCCTCGCGGGGGTCCTACAATGAGCAGTTCTTC.

The chain uses TRBV28 and TRBJ1-6, with TRBD1 identical over 9 bases. The V and J ends lost 5 bases and 13 bases, in that order; junction bases with no gene match: 12. Per the germline V gene, CDR1 is MDHEN and CDR2 is SYDVKM. The CDR3 runs to 15 residues. The CDR3 reads CASSPWDRALGPLHF. The CDR3 bases are TGTGCCAGCAGTCCCTGGGACAGGGCCCTAGGGCCCCTCCACTTT.

The gene calls are TRBV7-9 and TRBJ1-4, with D uncertain. CDR3 length: 13 amino acids. V was trimmed by 3 bases and J by 7 bases, leaving 9 bases between them. Germline values: CDR1 SEHNR, CDR2 FQNEAQ (reference sequence). Here the CDR3 DNA reads TGTGCCAGCAGCTTCCAGGCGGGTGAAAAACTGTTTTTT. It is translated as CASSFQAGEKLFF.

V gene TRBV5-1 combines with J gene TRBJ1-1, with 8 bases lining up with TRBD1. The CDR3 loop spans 15 amino acids. Germline V gene lookup returns CDR1 SGHRS and CDR2 YFSETQ. V was pared by 2 bases and J by 4 bases, with 7 bases of the junction left unmatched. CDR3 amino acids: CASSLQGQAATEAFF. In DNA, the CDR3 is TGCGCCAGCAGCTTACAGGGACAGGCGGCCACTGAAGCTTTCTTT.

This clonotype was detected only a few times. This sequence joins TRBV6-6 and TRBJ1-2, with D tentatively TRBD1 (5 bases). The germline V gene encodes CDR1 MNHNY and CDR2 SVGAGI (reference sequence). Trimming left V 0 bases short and J 4 bases short, with 12 bases between. The CDR3 runs 15 residues. As DNA, the CDR3 is TGTGCCAGCAGTTACTCGTATCGGGGGATCTATGGCTACACCTTC. Its translation: CASSYSYRGIYGYTF.

In DNA, the CDR3 is TGTGCCAGCAGTTTAGGCCCCGCTTATACGACCCAGTACTTC. Translated: CASSLGPAYTTQYF. V usage is TRBV28 and J usage is TRBJ2-5; D gene uncertain. Trimming left V 2 bases short and J 7 bases short, with 14 bases between. This CDR3 has 14 amino acids. CDR1 and CDR2 from the germline V gene are MDHEN and SYDVKM.

The table lists this clonotype with a few counts. The chain joins TRBV5-8 to TRBJ2-3; D is perhaps TRBD2 (5 bases). Germline V gene lookup returns CDR1 SGHTS and CDR2 YDEGEE. The CDR3 runs to 15 residues. The V gene lost 1 base and the J gene lost 5 bases, with 14 bases spanning the gap. CDR3 protein: CASSLWSGPGDTQYF. CDR3 nucleotides: TGTGCCAGCAGCTTGTGGAGCGGTCCGGGAGATACGCAGTATTTT.

This clonotype was observed many times. The CDR3 nucleotides are TGTGCCAGCGCCCCAGGGGTTCCTAACTATGGCTACACCTTC. Protein: CASAPGVPNYGYTF. V gene TRBV6-1 combines with J gene TRBJ1-2; TRBD1 might be the D (6 bases). The V end was cut by 8 bases, the J end by 0 bases, with 13 bases between. The CDR3 is 14 amino acids. Germline-derived CDR1 and CDR2 are MNHNS and SASEGT.

The chain carries TRBV3-1 and TRBJ1-2, with D maybe TRBD1 (6 bases). V lost 4 bases and J 1 base, leaving 16 bases between the germline ends. Per germline, CDR1 LGHDT and CDR2 YNNKEL (reference sequence). This CDR3 has 16 amino acids. CDR3 nucleotide sequence: TGTGCCAGCAGCCCACGGACAGTAGAGATTAACTATGGCTACACCTTC. Amino acid sequence: CASSPRTVEINYGYTF. Complete variable domain (other parts from reference TRBV3-1 and TRBJ1-2): DTAVSQTPKYLVTQMGNDKSIKCEQNLGHDTMYWYKQDSKKFLKIMFSYNNKELIINETVPNRFSPKSPDKAHLNLHINSLELGDSAVYFCASSPRTVEINYGYTFGSGTRLTVV.

This clonotype has ten or more counts. The chain joins TRBV5-4 to TRBJ2-2; unclear D gene. This CDR3 region has 13 residues. Trimming removed 0 bases at V and 5 bases at J, with 5 bases between. Germline CDR1 and CDR2: SGHNT and YYREEE (reference sequence). The CDR3, as DNA: TGTGCCAGCAGCTTGGGCGGTACCGGGGAGCTGTTTTTT. Its protein product is CASSLGGTGELFF. The complete variable domain, with remaining parts taken from reference TRBV5-4 and TRBJ2-2, reads ETGVTQSPTHLIKTRGQQVTLRCSSQSGHNTVSWYQQALGQGPQFIFQYYREEENGRGNFPPRFSGLQFPNYSSELNVNALELDDSALYLCASSLGGTGELFFGEGSRLTVL.

This clonotype has only a few counts. This rearrangement joins TRBV7-9 to TRBJ1-2; unclear D gene. The germline V and J ends were trimmed by 1 base and 2 bases, with 2 bases remaining between them. The germline gives CDR1 SEHNR, CDR2 FQNEAQ (reference sequence). This CDR3 region has 12 residues. CDR3 region: CASSLVNYGYTF. As DNA, the CDR3 is TGTGCCAGCAGCTTAGTAAACTATGGCTACACCTTC.

J is TRBJ2-3 and V is TRBV20-1; D is unresolved. This CDR3 has 10 residues. Germline loops: CDR1 DFQATT, CDR2 SNEGSKA (reference sequence). The V end lost 3 bases, the J end lost 7 bases, and 5 bases lay between the germline ends. CDR3 region: CSARINTQYF. The DNA for the CDR3 is TGCAGTGCTAGGATTAATACGCAGTATTTT.